This is a list of T cell receptor beta chains from one sample in a study of blood T cell repertoires in COVID-19. Assay: immunoSEQ multiplex PCR; the TCRdb copy retains only in-frame clones and omits some. The sample records around 300,000 clones, approximately 91% being singletons. Sequencing used PBMCs or T cells enriched from blood (not recorded which). Every receptor here comes from a woman aged 25 to 45 who had recovered from COVID-19. Each CDR3 is given with its conserved first and last residue. The D gene is left open where the match is weak. The listing skips clone size in some rows; elsewhere it reads once, few, many or a size class.

size: -; J: TRBJ1-6; V: TRBV20-1; D: -; length: 16; DNA: TGCAGTGCTAGTGTGTCTAGGTTAACCTATAATTCACCCCTCCACTTT; CDR3: CSASVSRLTYNSPLHF
size: -; J: TRBJ2-3; V: TRBV7-8; D: TRBD2; length: 16; DNA: TGTGCCAGCAGCTTAATGCTAGCGGGAGCTCTAGATACGCAGTATTTT; CDR3: CASSLMLAGALDTQYF
size: -; J: TRBJ1-2; V: TRBV14; D: -; length: 15; DNA: TGTGCCAGCAGCCACCTGACGGGACTCTCCTATGGCTACACCTTC; CDR3: CASSHLTGLSYGYTF
size: -; J: TRBJ1-3; V: TRBV7-8; D: -; length: 14; DNA: TGTGCCAGCAGCTTAGTGGCAGGGGGAAACACCATATATTTT; CDR3: CASSLVAGGNTIYF
size: -; J: TRBJ1-5; V: TRBV7-2; D: -; length: 15; DNA: TGTGCCAGCAGCTTAGTCTGGGACACCTATCAGCCCCAGCATTTT; CDR3: CASSLVWDTYQPQHF
size: -; J: TRBJ1-1; V: TRBV10-2; D: -; length: 13; DNA: TGCGCCAGCAGTGAAAGGGGTAACACTGAAGCTTTCTTT; CDR3: CASSERGNTEAFF
size: -; J: TRBJ2-1; V: TRBV7-3; D: TRBD2; length: 17; DNA: TGTGCCAGCAGCTTAAAGAGGAGCGGGAGATCGGGAAATGAGCAGTTCTTC; CDR3: CASSLKRSGRSGNEQFF
size: -; J: TRBJ2-1; V: TRBV18; D: -; length: 15; DNA: TGTGCCAGCTCACCGGCAGTCCCAACCTACAATGAGCAGTTCTTC; CDR3: CASSPAVPTYNEQFF
size: few; J: TRBJ1-3; V: TRBV13; D: -; length: 15; DNA: TGTGCCAGCAGCTTAGGTCAGGTGGATGGAAACACCATATATTTT; CDR3: CASSLGQVDGNTIYF
size: -; J: TRBJ2-2; V: TRBV11-3; D: TRBD1; length: 15; DNA: TGTGCCAGCACCCCCGGGACAGCGAACACCGGGGAGCTGTTTTTT; CDR3: CASTPGTANTGELFF
size: -; J: TRBJ1-5; V: TRBV5-6; D: -; length: 12; DNA: TGTGCCAGCAGCTTGGTCGGTCAGCCCCAGCATTTT; CDR3: CASSLVGQPQHF
size: -; J: TRBJ2-6; V: TRBV2; D: -; length: 17; DNA: TGTGCCAGCAGAGGGCACCCAGGGGTGAATGGGGCCAACGTCCTGACTTTC; CDR3: CASRGHPGVNGANVLTF
size: -; J: TRBJ1-2; V: TRBV7-2; D: -; length: 13; DNA: TGTGCCAGCAGCTTAATGTCGGGCTATGGCTACACCTTC; CDR3: CASSLMSGYGYTF
size: few; J: TRBJ2-1; V: TRBV5-1; D: -; length: 15; DNA: TGCGCCAGCAGCTTGGAACAGGGCCTTTACAATGAGCAGTTCTTC; CDR3: CASSLEQGLYNEQFF
size: -; J: TRBJ2-4; V: TRBV4-3; D: -; length: 17; DNA: TGCGCCAGCAGCCAAGATGGGCAAAGAGGAGGCAAAAACATTCAGTACTTC; CDR3: CASSQDGQRGGKNIQYF
size: once; J: TRBJ2-5; V: TRBV9; D: -; length: 16; DNA: TGTGCCAGCAGCGTAGAACTTCCCCACGCCGGAGAGACCCAGTACTTC; CDR3: CASSVELPHAGETQYF
size: -; J: TRBJ2-7; V: TRBV28; D: TRBD2; length: 19; DNA: TGTGCCAGCAGTTTATCTGGACTAGCGGGCCAGGGGGGCTCCTACGAGCAGTACTTC; CDR3: CASSLSGLAGQGGSYEQYF
size: -; J: TRBJ1-6; V: TRBV4-3; D: TRBD1; length: 18; DNA: TGCGCCAGCAGCCTAGGGACAGGGCGGCCCAAATATAATTCACCCCTCCACTTT; CDR3: CASSLGTGRPKYNSPLHF
size: once; J: TRBJ1-1; V: TRBV25-1; D: TRBD1; length: 15; DNA: TGTGCCAGCAGTGCCTCTTCCACAGGGGCCAGTGAAGCTTTCTTT; CDR3: CASSASSTGASEAFF
size: once; J: TRBJ1-2; V: TRBV7-9; D: TRBD1; length: 14; DNA: TGTGCCAGCAGCTTGGGGACAGGGGTCACCGGCTACACCTTC; CDR3: CASSLGTGVTGYTF
size: -; J: TRBJ1-2; V: TRBV30; D: TRBD1; length: 13; DNA: TGTGCCTGGAGATTCGACAGGGGGCGCGGCTACACCTTC; CDR3: CAWRFDRGRGYTF
size: few; J: TRBJ1-5; V: TRBV19; D: -; length: 16; DNA: TGTGCCAGTACCGCGGACGGGAGGAACATCTATCAGCCCCAGCATTTT; CDR3: CASTADGRNIYQPQHF
size: -; J: TRBJ1-4; V: TRBV14; D: -; length: 17; DNA: TGTGCCAGCAGCCGGGGTGGAGCAGGGAGGACTAATGAAAAACTGTTTTTT; CDR3: CASSRGGAGRTNEKLFF
size: few; J: TRBJ1-5; V: TRBV28; D: -; length: 13; DNA: TGTGCCAGCAGTTGGGGGGGTGGGCAGCCCCAGCATTTT; CDR3: CASSWGGGQPQHF
size: -; J: TRBJ1-1; V: TRBV11-2; D: -; length: 13; DNA: TGTGCCAGCAGCTTAGTGGGCAGTCCAACGGCTTTCTTT; CDR3: CASSLVGSPTAFF
size: -; J: TRBJ1-4; V: TRBV2; D: -; length: 19; DNA: TGTGCCAGCAGTGAAGCGGGCCCAGGGAATGGGGGCCTTAGCGAAAAACTGTTTTTT; CDR3: CASSEAGPGNGGLSEKLFF
size: few; J: TRBJ2-2; V: TRBV6-2/TRBV6-3; D: TRBD2; length: 16; DNA: TGTGCCAGCAGTGCCCCCCTGGGAGGGGCGGTCGGGGAGCTGTTTTTT; CDR3: CASSAPLGGAVGELFF
size: -; J: TRBJ2-1; V: TRBV11-2; D: -; length: 15; DNA: TGTGCCAGCACTTCCTCCCACGCGGGACACAATGAGCAGTTCTTC; CDR3: CASTSSHAGHNEQFF
size: -; J: TRBJ1-3; V: TRBV19; D: TRBD1; length: 15; DNA: TGTGCCAGTATGAGAGGACAGGGGACTGGAAACACCATATATTTT; CDR3: CASMRGQGTGNTIYF
size: -; J: TRBJ1-2; V: TRBV7-9; D: TRBD1; length: 12; DNA: TGTGCCAGCAGACAGGGGAACTATGGCTACACCTTC; CDR3: CASRQGNYGYTF
size: -; J: TRBJ2-7; V: TRBV28; D: -; length: 13; DNA: TGTGCCAGCAGAGACCCTAGTGGGAGCGAGCAGTACTTC; CDR3: CASRDPSGSEQYF
size: -; J: TRBJ2-3; V: TRBV5-1; D: TRBD1; length: 16; DNA: TGCGCCAGCAGCTTGACGGGACAGGGGAGCACAGATACGCAGTATTTT; CDR3: CASSLTGQGSTDTQYF
size: -; J: TRBJ2-2; V: TRBV5-1; D: -; length: 14; DNA: TGCGCCAGCAGCGGAGCGGCCAACCCCGGGGAGCTGTTTTTT; CDR3: CASSGAANPGELFF
size: -; J: TRBJ1-5; V: TRBV19; D: -; length: 16; DNA: TGTGCCAGTACTACCCTTCCGGGGAGCAGCAATCAGCCCCAGCATTTT; CDR3: CASTTLPGSSNQPQHF
size: -; J: TRBJ2-7; V: TRBV3-1/TRBV3-2; D: TRBD1; length: 15; DNA: TGTGCCAGCAGCCAAGGGCGGGACAGGGGTCACGAGCAGTACTTC; CDR3: CASSQGRDRGHEQYF
size: -; J: TRBJ1-1; V: TRBV28; D: -; length: 14; DNA: TGTGCCAGCAGTTTAAGAAGCCTGAACACTGAAGCTTTCTTT; CDR3: CASSLRSLNTEAFF
size: -; J: TRBJ1-1; V: TRBV18; D: -; length: 15; DNA: TGTGCCAGCTCACCACGAGTAGCCTCGGAGACTGAAGCTTTCTTT; CDR3: CASSPRVASETEAFF
size: -; J: TRBJ1-1; V: TRBV5-1; D: -; length: 15; DNA: TGCGCCCGCAGCTTGGGGGGGGGCGCGAACACTGAAGCTTTCTTT; CDR3: CARSLGGGANTEAFF
size: -; J: TRBJ1-5; V: TRBV30; D: -; length: 17; DNA: TGTGCCTGGAGAGGGAGGGGGGGTCATGGAAGCAATCAGCCCCAGCATTTT; CDR3: CAWRGRGGHGSNQPQHF
size: -; J: TRBJ1-1; V: TRBV25-1; D: TRBD1; length: 18; DNA: TGTGCCAGCAGTGAATGGGGCTCTGGAACAGGGGTGATCACTGAAGCTTTCTTT; CDR3: CASSEWGSGTGVITEAFF
size: once; J: TRBJ1-1; V: TRBV12-3/TRBV12-4; D: -; length: 13; DNA: TGTGCCAGCAGTCTAACAGGGCCTCTTGAAGCTTTCTTT; CDR3: CASSLTGPLEAFF
size: -; J: TRBJ1-3; V: TRBV10-3; D: -; length: 14; DNA: TGTGCCATCAACGGGGGTCGGTCTGGAAACACCATATATTTT; CDR3: CAINGGRSGNTIYF
size: -; J: TRBJ1-1; V: TRBV11-3; D: TRBD1; length: 13; DNA: TGTGCCAGCAGCCCCGGGACAGGGGCTGAAGCTTTCTTT; CDR3: CASSPGTGAEAFF
size: -; J: TRBJ2-1; V: TRBV27; D: -; length: 14; DNA: TGTGCCAGCAGTTTATTCTACGGTAGTAATGAGCAGTTCTTC; CDR3: CASSLFYGSNEQFF
size: -; J: TRBJ2-7; V: TRBV11-3; D: -; length: 18; DNA: TGTGCCAGCAGCCAAACGGCTTGGGTGTCCAGGGCCCCCTACGAGCAGTACTTC; CDR3: CASSQTAWVSRAPYEQYF
size: -; J: TRBJ2-7; V: TRBV3-1/TRBV3-2; D: -; length: 13; DNA: TGTGCCAGCAGCCAAGATAGAAGGGGGGAGCAGTACTTC; CDR3: CASSQDRRGEQYF
size: -; J: TRBJ1-3; V: TRBV27; D: TRBD1; length: 16; DNA: TGTGCCTCACAGCCGGCAGGGGGTGTAGGTGGAAACACCATATATTTT; CDR3: CASQPAGGVGGNTIYF
size: few; J: TRBJ1-5; V: TRBV27; D: TRBD1; length: 14; DNA: TGTGCCAGCGGGGACAGGGGGATAGGTCAGCCCCAGCATTTT; CDR3: CASGDRGIGQPQHF